This T cell receptor beta chain was recorded in a study of CXCR3-negative and CXCR3-positive naive CD8 T cells. The study, taken as a whole, reports: More hydrophobic TRB CDR3s were found in CXCR3-positive naive cells than in CXCR3-negative naive cells.

As concerns this clonotype: Antigen specificity is unknown.

All TRB cDNA libraries came from 5' RACE performed with UMI labels. TCRdb re-called the 5' RACE reads and gives one entry per CDR3 protein, without DNA. The table lists 150,000 to 170,000 distinct CDR3 sequences. Per germline, CDR1 MGHDK and CDR2 SYGVNS. The CDR3 spans 13 residues. Within the CD8+ T cell compartment, naive cells were CD45RO-CCR7+CD27+CD95-. The rearrangement joins TRBV25-1 to TRBJ2-5; the D gene TCRdb calls, TRBD1, cannot be checked with no DNA. This receptor was taken from a human donor in good health. Some clones in this sample may be carry-over from other donors' samples. Sample: naive CXCR3+ CD8+ T cells from blood. Subset of the sample: CD45RO-CCR7+CD27+CD95- naive CD8+ T cells expressing CXCR3 (TNR3+). Here the CDR3 reads CASSWGVMETQYF.